This T cell receptor beta chain was identified during a study of blood T cell repertoires in COVID-19. TCRdb keeps only in-frame clones here, not all; method: immunoSEQ multiplex PCR. The sample shows some 200,000 clones, approximately 83% of them seen only once. V was pared by 3 bases and J by 1 base, with 7 bases between. CDR1 is LNHDA and CDR2 is SQIVND in the germline V gene (reference sequence). The CDR3 is 14 amino acids. The V gene is TRBV19, the J gene TRBJ1-3; D unclear. This sequence was found in a woman aged 40 to 50 with acute COVID-19. The source material was PBMCs or T cells enriched from blood (not recorded which). For the CDR3, the DNA is TGTGCCAGTAGTATTAGCAGATCTGGAAACACCATATATTTT. It translates to CASSISRSGNTIYF.